This T cell receptor (beta chain) derives from a study of T cell changes during pregnancy in multiple sclerosis. Profiled with immunoSEQ multiplex PCR; TCRdb holds only in-frame clones, not every one. The table includes some 48,000 clones, about 95% detected once. In its sample, this clone was seen once. Its ends do not fully match the called genes, so a read error is possible. The CDR3 sequence is 14 residues long. CDR1 and CDR2 from the germline V gene are SGHTA and FQGNSA. The specimen was peripheral blood, collected in the second trimester of pregnancy. This chain joins TRBV7-2 and TRBJ1-3, with D perhaps matching TRBD1 (5 bases). The TCR was taken from a female donor with multiple sclerosis, enrolled in a pregnancy study. CDR3 protein: CASRLDSSGNTIYF. CDR3 sequence (DNA): TGTGCCAGCAGGTTAGACAGCTCTGGAAACACCATATATTTT.